This T cell receptor (beta chain) was found in a study of cytomegalovirus exposure and HLA in healthy donors. The table came from immunoSEQ multiplex PCR; TCRdb's copy has only in-frame clones and leaves some out. The table records some 170,000 clones, 80% to 90% of them present only once. The CDR3 consists of 15 residues. The V gene lost 7 bases and the J gene lost 4 bases, with 19 bases spanning the gap. From germline, CDR1 is LGHNA and CDR2 YSLEER. This clonotype originated in a woman aged 25-40 years in good health and CMV-seronegative. V gene TRBV4-3 combines with J gene TRBJ1-2; possible D gene TRBD1, 6 bases. The sequenced sample consisted of PBMCs. CDR3 DNA: TGCGCCAGCACCCCTGGGACAACCAGCAGCTATGGCTACACCTTC. Protein: CASTPGTTSSYGYTF.